Following are 11 T cell receptor beta chains from one sample sequenced in a study of blood T cell repertoires in COVID-19. The repertoire was sequenced with immunoSEQ multiplex PCR; TCRdb's copy has only in-frame clones and lacks some. The repertoire has about 43,000 clones, around 90% of them found once; the top ten carry roughly a tenth. The material sequenced was peripheral blood. The receptors stem from a woman older than 75 with active COVID-19.

The CDR3 nucleotides are TGTGCCACCAGCAGAGATTCGGGCGGCAGGGGAGAGGATCAGCCCCAGCATTTT. Amino acid sequence: CATSRDSGGRGEDQPQHF. The chain employs TRBV15 and TRBJ1-5; TRBD1 might be the D (6 bases). The length of the CDR3 is 18 residues. The V and J ends lost 0 bases and 5 bases respectively, with 20 bases between them. Germline loops: CDR1 LNHNV, CDR2 YYDKDF (reference sequence).

Details on this clone: At one boundary the junction diverges from the germline segment, which might be a read error. V gene TRBV6-5 combines with J gene TRBJ1-1, with D maybe TRBD1 (6 bases). CDR1 and CDR2 from the germline V gene are MNHEY and SVGAGI. The CDR3 is 15 amino acids. In DNA form, the CDR3 reads TGTGCCAGCATTCCTAGAGGGCCAGGGGTTACTGAAGTTTTCTTT. The encoded protein is CASIPRGPGVTEVFF.

This sequence joins TRBV6-2 or TRBV6-3 and TRBJ1-1, with D perhaps TRBD1 (5 bases). The germline CDR1 and CDR2 sequences are MNHEY and SVGEGT. The V and J ends lost 2 bases and 5 bases respectively, with 12 bases between them. This CDR3 has 14 residues. The CDR3 protein is CASSYQGIGTEAFF. CDR3 DNA: TGTGCCAGCAGTTACCAGGGAATAGGTACTGAAGCTTTCTTT.

The CDR3 bases are TGTGCCAGCAGCCCCAAGGGACAGGCCTACGAGCAGTACTTC. Its protein is CASSPKGQAYEQYF. V and J are TRBV3-1 (or the pseudogene TRBV3-2) and TRBJ2-7; 8 bases line up with TRBD1. Germline CDR1 LGHDT, CDR2 YNNKEL (reference sequence). The CDR3 totals 14 residues. V trimming: 4 bases; J trimming: 2 bases; junction bases outside the gene matches: 4.

The chain recombines TRBV5-4 with TRBJ1-2, with 12 bases identical to TRBD1. The CDR3 is 15 amino acids. The V and J ends lost 7 bases and 7 bases, in that order; junction bases with no gene match: 11. The V gene's germline CDR1 is SGHNT and CDR2 YYREEE (reference sequence). CDR3 sequence: CASRGQGAKGTGYTF. CDR3 in DNA: TGTGCCAGCCGGGGACAGGGGGCGAAGGGAACTGGCTACACCTTC.

The table lists this clone with a few counts. The CDR3 reads CASSKGSSYNEQFF. The CDR3 DNA reads as TGTGCCAGCTCCAAGGGGAGCTCCTACAATGAGCAGTTCTTC. The J gene is TRBJ2-1, the V gene TRBV7-9; either TRBD1 or TRBD2 may fit D (5 bases each). Germline V gene sequence: CDR1 SEHNR, CDR2 FQNEAQ (reference sequence). This CDR3 has 14 amino acids. Trimming pared 8 bases from V and 0 bases from J, leaving 11 bases between.

The rearrangement links TRBV9 to TRBJ2-2; the D gene is possibly TRBD1 (5 bases). V was shortened by 4 bases and J by 1 base, with 14 bases between the two germline ends. The CDR3 totals 16 residues. Germline lookup yields CDR1 SGDLS and CDR2 YYNGEE. CDR3 coding DNA: TGTGCCAGCAGCCCAACCGACAGTGGGAACACCGGGGAGCTGTTTTTT. This sequence encodes CASSPTDSGNTGELFF. The full variable domain, in which reference TRBV9 and TRBJ2-2 provide the parts outside the CDR3, is DSGVTQTPKHLITATGQRVTLRCSPRSGDLSVYWYQQSLDQGLQFLIQYYNGEERAKGNILERFSAQQFPDLHSELNLSSLELGDSALYFCASSPTDSGNTGELFFGEGSRLTVL.

The chain employs TRBV5-1 and TRBJ1-1, with D unresolved. The CDR3 spans 13 residues. Trimming removed 4 bases at V and 1 base at J, with 8 bases between. Germline CDR1 SGHRS, CDR2 YFSETQ. CDR3 nucleotides: TGCGCCAGCAGCCAGGATGGGAACACTGAAGCTTTCTTT. Its translation is CASSQDGNTEAFF.

J is TRBJ1-2 and V is TRBV7-6; 8 bases fit TRBD1. The trim removed 1 base at V and 7 bases at J, leaving 11 bases unmatched. The length of the CDR3 is 16 residues. Germline V gives CDR1 SGHVS, CDR2 FNYEAQ. The DNA for the CDR3 is TGTGCCAGCAGCTTAGGGGGGGGACAGGCCCCTGGTGGCTACACCTTC. Translation: CASSLGGGQAPGGYTF.

V usage is TRBV5-6 and J usage is TRBJ2-3; no clear D. Trimming took off 0 bases at V and 1 base at J, with 9 bases between the two ends. This CDR3 spans 15 amino acids. From germline, CDR1 is SGHDT and CDR2 YYEEEE. The DNA for the CDR3 is TGTGCCAGCAGCTTGGAATATCGCGGCACAGATACGCAGTATTTT. Translated: CASSLEYRGTDTQYF.

The chain couples TRBV3-1 (or the pseudogene TRBV3-2) to TRBJ2-5, with a weak D call TRBD2 (7 bases). V lost 8 bases, J lost 0 bases, and 13 bases lay in between. Germline CDR1 and CDR2: LGHDT and YNNKEL (reference sequence). This CDR3 comprises 14 residues. The CDR3 region is CASSGGPNQETQYF. The CDR3 DNA reads as TGTGCCAGCTCCGGGGGGCCTAACCAAGAGACCCAGTACTTC.